Listed here are 26 T cell receptor beta chains from one sample, sequenced in a study of blood T cells in healthy people across ages. Primed by a sample-barcoded 5' primer and a J-beta primer mix, a second PCR proceeded for about 6 to 11 cycles. TCRdb reanalysed the 5' RACE reads using MiXCR and keeps one entry per CDR3 protein. The sample includes hundreds of thousands of distinct CDR3 sequences, around 25% of them seen just once. These data were also filed under a second study, of T cells of mothers and their children.

The sample consisted of blood. The receptors shown here come from a boy aged 5-17 years in good health.

The chain couples TRBV6-5 to TRBJ2-1; the match to TRBD2 covers 8 bases. Trimming cost V 5 bases and J 8 bases; bases outside gene matches: 11. This CDR3 comprises 15 residues. Germline V gene data show CDR1 as MNHEY and CDR2 as SVGAGI. The CDR3: CASSPGTRVSHEQFF. The CDR3 DNA reads as TGTGCCAGCAGTCCCGGGACTAGGGTCTCTCATGAGCAGTTCTTC.

This rearrangement joins TRBV28 to TRBJ2-3; TRBD1 matches at 9 bases. V was pared by 5 bases and J by 2 bases, with 5 bases of the junction left unmatched. Germline CDR1 and CDR2: MDHEN and SYDVKM. The CDR3 runs to 15 residues. The CDR3 DNA is TGTGCCAGCAGTACGGACAGGGGATACACAGATACGCAGTATTTT. Its translation is CASSTDRGYTDTQYF.

V usage is TRBV4-1 and J usage is TRBJ2-1, with 9 bases matching TRBD2. V shed 10 bases, J shed 8 bases, and the junction held 12 bases outside the gene matches. The CDR3 totals 14 residues. Germline CDR1 MGHRA, CDR2 YSYEKL. CDR3 bases: TGCGCCACCGGGGCGGGAGGGCCTGGGGATGAGCAGTTCTTC. Its protein is CATGAGGPGDEQFF.

The chain couples TRBV7-9 to TRBJ2-5, with TRBD1 as a possible D gene (5 bases). The CDR3 has 14 residues. Trimming left V 3 bases short and J 5 bases short, with 13 bases between. Per the germline V gene, CDR1 is SEHNR and CDR2 is FQNEAQ (reference sequence). The CDR3 loop is CASSFISRGETQYF. Written as DNA, the CDR3 is TGTGCCAGCAGCTTTATTTCTAGGGGTGAGACCCAGTACTTC.

This clonotype came up a few times. The rearrangement joins TRBV29-1 to TRBJ2-1; 7 positions match TRBD2. The J call may be wrong; the DNA end is better matched by TRBJ2-5. CDR1 is SQVTM, CDR2 ANQGSEA, per germline. The CDR3 is made up of 16 amino acids. The CDR3 region has the DNA TGCAGCGTTGAACTGGGAGGGACTCAAGGTCCGGAGACCCAGTACTTC. Its protein is CSVELGGTQGPETQYF.

This clonotype was detected only a few times. V and J are TRBV7-9 and TRBJ1-1, with a possible D match to TRBD1 (5 bases). The CDR3 extends over 14 amino acids. The V and J ends lost 6 bases and 5 bases respectively, with 16 bases between them. Germline CDR1 is SEHNR and CDR2 is FQNEAQ (reference sequence). The CDR3 region is CASRPGGDWTEAFF. As DNA, the CDR3 is TGTGCCAGCAGACCTGGGGGGGATTGGACTGAAGCTTTCTTT. Full variable domain (rest looked up from reference TRBV7-9 and TRBJ1-1): DTGVSQNPRHKITKRGQNVTFRCDPISEHNRLYWYRQTLGQGPEFLTYFQNEAQLEKSRLLSDRFSAERPKGSFSTLEIQRTEQGDSAMYLCASRPGGDWTEAFFGQGTRLTVV.

The V call is TRBV7-2, the J call TRBJ2-1, with TRBD2 identical over 11 bases. Trimming removed 2 bases from V and 2 bases from J; junction bases left unmatched: 2. The germline gives CDR1 SGHTA, CDR2 FQGNSA. The CDR3 is 16 amino acids. The CDR3 bases are TGTGCCAGCAGCTTAAAGACTAGCGGGACCTACAATGAGCAGTTCTTC. Its translation: CASSLKTSGTYNEQFF. Combining the CDR3 with reference TRBV7-2 and TRBJ2-1 gives the whole variable domain GAGVSQSPSNKVTEKGKDVELRCDPISGHTALYWYRQSLGQGLEFLIYFQGNSAPDKSGLPSDRFSAERTGGSVSTLTIQRTQQEDSAVYLCASSLKTSGTYNEQFFGPGTRLTVL.

This clonotype came up a few times. V gene TRBV24-1 combines with J gene TRBJ2-7; D is undetermined. CDR1 KGHDR and CDR2 SFDVKD come from the germline V gene. The CDR3 extends over 12 amino acids. The V and J ends lost 2 bases and 5 bases respectively, with 6 bases between them. This chain's CDR3 is CATSDSTDEQYF. In DNA form, the CDR3 reads TGTGCCACCAGTGATTCAACAGACGAGCAGTACTTC.

The chain carries TRBV12-3 or TRBV12-4 and TRBJ2-2, with D possibly TRBD2 on 5 matching bases. The CDR3 is 14 residues long. The V end lost 0 bases, the J end lost 6 bases, and 8 bases lay between the germline ends. The CDR3: CASSLALAAGELFF. CDR3 bases: TGTGCCAGCAGTTTAGCCCTAGCCGCCGGGGAGCTGTTTTTT.

This clonotype was detected only a few times. The chain joins TRBV7-3 to TRBJ2-1; D perhaps matches TRBD2 (6 bases). Germline V CDR1 and CDR2: SGHTA, FQGTGA. The CDR3 has 13 amino acids. Deletions cut 4 bases from V and 15 bases from J, with 19 bases between. The CDR3, as DNA: TGTGCCAGCAGCTCTCCGGGACTCCTTTCGACGTTCTTC. This gives the protein CASSSPGLLSTFF.

J is TRBJ1-4 and V is TRBV6-1; D uncertain. V lost 11 bases and J 7 bases, leaving 17 bases between the germline ends. The CDR3 consists of 13 residues. Germline V CDR1 and CDR2: MNHNS, SASEGT. The DNA for the CDR3 is TGTGCCGCCACAAATCAGCTGGGTGAAAAACTGTTTTTT. Protein product: CAATNQLGEKLFF.

The rearrangement links TRBV7-9 to TRBJ2-5; D is undetermined. V was clipped by 5 bases and J by 4 bases, with 14 bases between them. Germline V lookup: CDR1 SEHNR, CDR2 FQNEAQ (reference sequence). The CDR3 is made up of 14 amino acids. CDR3 DNA sequence: TGTGCCAGCAGCCCGTTCTTCCGGCCAGAGACCCAGTACTTC. Translation gives CASSPFFRPETQYF.

The rearrangement uses TRBV20-1 and TRBJ2-1, with D hard to call. CDR3 length: 17 amino acids. Trimming removed 2 bases from V and 9 bases from J, with 26 bases in between. Looked up from germline, CDR1 is DFQATT and CDR2 is SNEGSKA (reference sequence). The CDR3 reads CSARPTTLKGSFFEQFF. The DNA for the CDR3 is TGCAGTGCTAGACCTACCACGTTGAAGGGCAGCTTCTTTGAGCAGTTCTTC.

This clonotype was detected only a few times. The chain joins TRBV20-1 to TRBJ2-1, with 7 bases aligning to TRBD2. With 3 bases clipped from V and 6 bases from J, the junction kept 5 bases outside the gene matches. Germline V gives CDR1 DFQATT, CDR2 SNEGSKA (reference sequence). The CDR3 is 13 residues long. The CDR3, as DNA: TGCAGTGCTAGGGCGGGAGAGGGCAATGAGCAGTTCTTC. Translation gives CSARAGEGNEQFF.

The chain recombines TRBV19 with TRBJ1-2, with unresolved D. Trimming took off 3 bases at V and 8 bases at J, with 19 bases between the two ends. The CDR3 totals 15 residues. Per germline, CDR1 LNHDA and CDR2 SQIVND (reference sequence). CDR3 nucleotides: TGTGCCAGTAGTATCACCCTGACTGCCAATGGGGGCTACACCTTC. Encoded protein: CASSITLTANGGYTF.

The rearrangement joins TRBV28 to TRBJ1-2; weak D call: TRBD1 (5 bases). The ends were cut back, 6 bases at V and 4 bases at J, with 18 bases in the middle. Germline assignment: CDR1 MDHEN and CDR2 SYDVKM. This CDR3 is built from 15 residues. DNA for the CDR3: TGTGCCAGCAGCCGGGAGGGGACGCTCGCCTATGGCTACACCTTC. Amino acid sequence: CASSREGTLAYGYTF.

The chain joins TRBV11-2 to TRBJ2-1; 9 bases map to TRBD2. The trim removed 5 bases at V and 5 bases at J, leaving 7 bases unmatched. Germline loops: CDR1 SGHAT, CDR2 FQNNGV. The CDR3 contains 15 residues. CDR3 bases: TGTGCCAGCAGCATGACTAGCGGTCTGGACAATGAGCAGTTCTTC. It encodes CASSMTSGLDNEQFF.

The chain joins TRBV3-1 to TRBJ1-1; 9 nucleotides match TRBD1. The germline V gene encodes CDR1 LGHDT and CDR2 YNNKEL (reference sequence). The CDR3 spans 15 residues. Trimming cost V 9 bases and J 4 bases; bases outside gene matches: 12. CDR3 protein: CARIPGDRVCTEAFF. In nucleotides, the CDR3 is TGTGCCAGGATTCCGGGGGACAGGGTGTGCACTGAAGCTTTCTTT.

The chain couples TRBV7-2 to TRBJ1-2; D not resolved. Germline assignment: CDR1 SGHTA and CDR2 FQGNSA. V gave up 0 bases and J gave up 3 bases, with 14 bases separating them. The CDR3 has 16 amino acids. CDR3: CASSLAIDTQYYGYTF. The CDR3 DNA follows: TGTGCCAGCAGCTTAGCGATTGACACCCAGTACTATGGCTACACCTTC.

The chain employs TRBV20-1 and TRBJ2-3; D remains unclear. This CDR3 region has 15 residues. Deletions cut 3 bases from V and 3 bases from J, with 16 bases between. Germline-derived CDR1 and CDR2 are DFQATT and SNEGSKA (reference sequence). The CDR3 sequence is CSARGGLVGTDTQYF. The CDR3 DNA follows: TGCAGTGCTAGGGGCGGCCTCGTTGGGACAGATACGCAGTATTTT.

This clonotype was found a few times. V is TRBV10-1 and J is TRBJ1-5; possibly TRBD1 for D (5 bases). The germline V and J ends were trimmed by 8 bases and 3 bases, with 14 bases remaining between them. The germline V gene has CDR1 WNHNN and CDR2 SYGVQD (reference sequence). The CDR3 loop spans 14 amino acids. CDR3 region: CASLERDYNQPQHF. CDR3 DNA: TGCGCCAGCCTTGAGCGGGACTACAATCAGCCCCAGCATTTT.

V is TRBV6-6 and J is TRBJ1-5; D is ambiguous. V lost 5 bases to trimming and J lost 11 bases, with 10 bases between them. CDR3 size: 11 residues. Germline CDR1 reads MNHNY; CDR2 reads SVGAGI (reference sequence). CDR3 nucleotides: TGTGCCAGCAGTCCAGGTAGGGCCCAGCATTTT. It yields the protein CASSPGRAQHF.

The chain couples TRBV2 to TRBJ2-6, with 8 positions matching TRBD1. Germline V gives CDR1 SNHLY, CDR2 FYNNEI. V shed 6 bases, J shed 8 bases, and the junction held 3 bases outside the gene matches. The CDR3 consists of 13 residues. The CDR3 DNA is TGTGCCAGCAGGGGGGACAGGTCCAACGTCCTGACTTTC. Protein: CASRGDRSNVLTF.

This clonotype showed up just a few times. The chain uses TRBV19 and TRBJ2-3, with 7 bases identical to TRBD2. Germline V gene sequence: CDR1 LNHDA, CDR2 SQIVND (reference sequence). V was pared by 6 bases and J by 0 bases, with 6 bases of the junction left unmatched. This CDR3 spans 15 amino acids. DNA for the CDR3: TGTGCCAGTAGCAGGGACTACTCCAGCACAGATACGCAGTATTTT. Protein product: CASSRDYSSTDTQYF. Together with reference TRBV19 and TRBJ2-3, the CDR3 gives the full variable domain: DGGITQSPKYLFRKEGQNVTLSCEQNLNHDAMYWYRQDPGQGLRLIYYSQIVNDFQKGDIAEGYSVSREKKESFPLTVTSAQKNPTAFYLCASSRDYSSTDTQYFGPGTRLTVL.

The chain recombines TRBV7-3 with TRBJ2-1; D ambiguous. The CDR3 is made up of 14 amino acids. The V gene's germline CDR1 is SGHTA and CDR2 FQGTGA. V lost 5 bases and J 3 bases, leaving 11 bases between the germline ends. CDR3 sequence reads: CASSTGGVYNEQFF. Written as DNA, the CDR3 is TGTGCCAGCAGCACCGGCGGAGTCTACAATGAGCAGTTCTTC. The full variable domain, with the rest looked up from reference TRBV7-3 and TRBJ2-1, is GAGVSQTPSNKVTEKGKYVELRCDPISGHTALYWYRQSLGQGPEFLIYFQGTGAADDSGLPNDRFFAVRPEGSVSTLKIQRTERGDSAVYLCASSTGGVYNEQFFGPGTRLTVL.

The CDR3 sequence: CASSGTSGVVEQYF. Written as DNA, the CDR3 is TGTGCCAGCAGTGGGACTAGCGGGGTCGTCGAGCAGTACTTC. V and J are TRBV2 and TRBJ2-1; 12 bases agree with TRBD2. The J call may be faulty, since TRBJ2-7 better matches the DNA end. The CDR3 covers 14 residues. Germline-derived CDR1 and CDR2 are SNHLY and FYNNEI.